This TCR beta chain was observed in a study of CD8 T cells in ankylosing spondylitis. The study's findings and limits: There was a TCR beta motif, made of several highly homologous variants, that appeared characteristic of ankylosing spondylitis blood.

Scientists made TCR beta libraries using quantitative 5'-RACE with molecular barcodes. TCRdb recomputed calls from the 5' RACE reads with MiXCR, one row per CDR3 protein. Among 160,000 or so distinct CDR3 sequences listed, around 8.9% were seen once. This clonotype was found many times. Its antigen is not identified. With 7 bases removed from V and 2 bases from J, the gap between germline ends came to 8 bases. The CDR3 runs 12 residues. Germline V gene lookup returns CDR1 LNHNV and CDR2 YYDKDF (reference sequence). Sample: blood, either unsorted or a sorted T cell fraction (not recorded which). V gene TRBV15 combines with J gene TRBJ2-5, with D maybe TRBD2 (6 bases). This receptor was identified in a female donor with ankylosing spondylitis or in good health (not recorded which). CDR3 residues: CATKGLQETQYF. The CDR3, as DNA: TGTGCCACCAAGGGACTGCAAGAGACCCAGTACTTC.